Listed below are T cell receptor beta chains from one sample, sequenced in a study of blood T cells in healthy people across ages. TCRdb used MiXCR to reprocess the 5' RACE reads, holding one entry per CDR3 protein. The sample has 550,000 to 800,000 distinct CDR3 sequences, 32% seen once. Sequenced: blood. The receptor set was obtained from a woman of 80 years or more in good health. CDR3s include the opening cysteine and the closing phenylalanine or tryptophan. The D gene is left open where the match is weak. Not every row has a clone size; where given, it reads once, few, many or a size class.

J gene: TRBJ1-4; clone size: .; D gene: .; V gene: TRBV20-1; CDR3 protein: CSARVTGRLLNEKLFF; CDR3 DNA: TGCAGTGCTAGAGTGACAGGCCGCTTACTTAATGAAAAACTGTTTTTT
J gene: TRBJ2-3; clone size: many; D gene: .; V gene: TRBV5-4; CDR3 protein: CASSLVGSLGTQYF; CDR3 DNA: TGTGCCAGCAGCTTGGTTGGGAGCTTAGGTACGCAGTATTTT
J gene: TRBJ2-5; clone size: many; D gene: .; V gene: TRBV15; CDR3 protein: CATSRAAGGETQYF; CDR3 DNA: TGTGCCACCAGCAGAGCGGCCGGAGGAGAGACCCAGTACTTC
J gene: TRBJ1-1; clone size: .; D gene: .; V gene: TRBV29-1; CDR3 protein: CSVDQGMDTEAFF; CDR3 DNA: TGCAGCGTTGATCAGGGGATGGACACTGAAGCTTTCTTT
J gene: TRBJ2-7; clone size: .; D gene: .; V gene: TRBV7-2; CDR3 protein: CASSLGVGPYEQYF; CDR3 DNA: TGTGCCAGCAGCTTAGGAGTAGGTCCCTACGAGCAGTACTTC
J gene: TRBJ1-5; clone size: many; D gene: .; V gene: TRBV5-1; CDR3 protein: CASSPGMGNQPQHF; CDR3 DNA: TGCGCCAGCAGCCCAGGGATGGGCAATCAGCCCCAGCATTTT
J gene: TRBJ1-1; clone size: .; D gene: TRBD1; V gene: TRBV5-1; CDR3 protein: CASSLDRAPMNTEAFF; CDR3 DNA: TGCGCCAGCAGCCTGGACAGGGCTCCTATGAACACTGAAGCTTTCTTT
J gene: TRBJ2-1; clone size: many; D gene: TRBD2; V gene: TRBV7-6; CDR3 protein: CASSSPRLAGANEQFF; CDR3 DNA: TGTGCCAGCAGCTCCCCCCGCCTAGCGGGGGCCAATGAGCAGTTCTTC
J gene: TRBJ2-1; clone size: .; D gene: TRBD2; V gene: TRBV6-2/TRBV6-3; CDR3 protein: CVRCGGRSYNEQFF; CDR3 DNA: TGTGTCAGGTGCGGGGGGCGCTCCTACAATGAGCAGTTCTTC
J gene: TRBJ2-7; clone size: many; D gene: .; V gene: TRBV7-3; CDR3 protein: CASSPQLAPTYEQYF; CDR3 DNA: TGTGCCAGCAGCCCCCAGCTAGCTCCTACCTACGAGCAGTACTTC
J gene: TRBJ2-1; clone size: few; D gene: .; V gene: TRBV29-1; CDR3 protein: CSVEGAGVSYNEQFF; CDR3 DNA: TGCAGCGTTGAAGGGGCAGGCGTTTCCTACAATGAGCAGTTCTTC
J gene: TRBJ2-5; clone size: many; D gene: .; V gene: TRBV5-4; CDR3 protein: CASSLSLQETQYF; CDR3 DNA: TGTGCCAGCAGCTTGTCGCTACAAGAGACCCAGTACTTC
J gene: TRBJ1-2; clone size: many; D gene: .; V gene: TRBV5-1; CDR3 protein: CASSRSQGPYGYTF; CDR3 DNA: TGCGCCAGCAGCCGATCTCAAGGGCCTTATGGCTACACCTTC
J gene: TRBJ2-7; clone size: many; D gene: .; V gene: TRBV7-9; CDR3 protein: CASSSVKRQTYEQYF; CDR3 DNA: TGTGCCAGCAGCTCCGTGAAGAGACAGACTTACGAGCAGTACTTC
J gene: TRBJ1-3; clone size: .; D gene: .; V gene: TRBV29-1; CDR3 protein: CSVEAATPGSGNTIYF; CDR3 DNA: TGCAGCGTTGAAGCCGCGACACCGGGCTCTGGAAACACCATATATTTT
J gene: TRBJ2-7; clone size: .; D gene: .; V gene: TRBV7-2; CDR3 protein: CASSLARLGNEQYF; CDR3 DNA: TGTGCCAGCAGCTTAGCCCGCCTGGGCAATGAGCAGTACTTC
J gene: TRBJ1-1; clone size: .; D gene: .; V gene: TRBV25-1; CDR3 protein: CASSALGTEAFF; CDR3 DNA: TGTGCCAGCAGTGCCCTGGGCACTGAAGCTTTCTTT
J gene: TRBJ1-2; clone size: few; D gene: .; V gene: TRBV6-1; CDR3 protein: CASSERGPDYGYTF; CDR3 DNA: TGTGCCAGCAGTGAACGGGGGCCTGACTATGGCTACACCTTC
J gene: TRBJ1-5; clone size: many; D gene: .; V gene: TRBV5-5; CDR3 protein: CASSLGDRNQPQHF; CDR3 DNA: TGTGCCAGCAGCTTGGGGGACCGAAATCAGCCCCAGCATTTT
J gene: TRBJ2-7; clone size: many; D gene: .; V gene: TRBV2; CDR3 protein: CASSDMAYEQYF; CDR3 DNA: TGTGCCAGCAGTGATATGGCCTACGAGCAGTACTTC
J gene: TRBJ1-2; clone size: .; D gene: .; V gene: TRBV6-1; CDR3 protein: CASVVRGGDYGYTF; CDR3 DNA: TGTGCCAGCGTCGTGAGGGGGGGGGACTATGGCTACACCTTC
J gene: TRBJ2-1; clone size: .; D gene: .; V gene: TRBV5-4; CDR3 protein: CASSLGGQGRRDEQFF; CDR3 DNA: TGTGCCAGCAGCTTAGGGGGGCAGGGGCGAAGGGATGAGCAGTTCTTC
J gene: TRBJ1-4; clone size: few; D gene: .; V gene: TRBV6-5; CDR3 protein: CASSLGGGDEKLFF; CDR3 DNA: TGTGCCAGCAGTTTAGGGGGGGGCGATGAAAAACTGTTTTTT
J gene: TRBJ2-5; clone size: many; D gene: .; V gene: TRBV9; CDR3 protein: CASSPLGQNQETQYF; CDR3 DNA: TGTGCCAGCAGCCCTCTGGGCCAAAACCAAGAGACCCAGTACTTC
J gene: TRBJ2-1; clone size: many; D gene: .; V gene: TRBV7-9; CDR3 protein: CASSLARGIRNEQFF; CDR3 DNA: TGTGCCAGCAGCTTGGCTCGAGGGATTAGGAATGAGCAGTTCTTC
J gene: TRBJ1-4; clone size: many; D gene: TRBD1; V gene: TRBV29-1; CDR3 protein: CSARGSLGEKLFF; CDR3 DNA: TGCAGCGCCAGGGGGTCATTGGGGGAAAAACTGTTTTTT
J gene: TRBJ1-6; clone size: .; D gene: .; V gene: TRBV4-1; CDR3 protein: CASSSVPVSPLHF; CDR3 DNA: TGCGCCAGCAGCTCCGTTCCCGTTTCACCCCTCCACTTT
J gene: TRBJ2-3; clone size: many; D gene: .; V gene: TRBV29-1; CDR3 protein: CSVERGAITDTQYF; CDR3 DNA: TGCAGCGTTGAACGCGGAGCAATCACAGATACGCAGTATTTT
J gene: TRBJ2-7; clone size: .; D gene: .; V gene: TRBV3-1; CDR3 protein: CASSQAGRALREQYF; CDR3 DNA: TGTGCCAGCAGCCAAGCGGGAAGGGCGCTACGGGAGCAGTACTTC
J gene: TRBJ2-6; clone size: .; D gene: .; V gene: TRBV4-2; CDR3 protein: CASSQDRSAQAANVLTF; CDR3 DNA: TGTGCCAGCAGCCAAGATCGTTCAGCCCAGGCGGCCAACGTCCTGACTTTC
J gene: TRBJ2-7; clone size: few; D gene: .; V gene: TRBV10-3; CDR3 protein: CAISDMVREQYF; CDR3 DNA: TGTGCCATCAGTGATATGGTCCGCGAGCAGTACTTC
J gene: TRBJ2-3; clone size: few; D gene: TRBD2; V gene: TRBV28; CDR3 protein: CASSVGGDTDTQYF; CDR3 DNA: TGTGCCAGCAGTGTCGGGGGGGACACAGATACGCAGTATTTT
J gene: TRBJ2-6; clone size: many; D gene: .; V gene: TRBV9; CDR3 protein: CASSVGGGYSSGANVLTF; CDR3 DNA: TGTGCCAGCAGCGTAGGAGGGGGGTATAGCTCTGGGGCCAACGTCCTGACTTTC
J gene: TRBJ2-3; clone size: .; D gene: .; V gene: TRBV6-5; CDR3 protein: CASSPDRTNTQYF; CDR3 DNA: TGTGCCAGCAGCCCGGACAGAACCAATACGCAGTATTTT
J gene: TRBJ1-5; clone size: few; D gene: .; V gene: TRBV23-1; CDR3 protein: CASSQSSSQGNQPQHF; CDR3 DNA: TGCGCCAGCAGTCAATCCAGCTCACAGGGCAATCAGCCCCAGCATTTT
J gene: TRBJ2-5; clone size: many; D gene: .; V gene: TRBV6-5; CDR3 protein: CASSYQDRALETQYF; CDR3 DNA: TGTGCCAGCAGTTACCAGGACAGAGCGCTAGAGACCCAGTACTTC
J gene: TRBJ1-2; clone size: many; D gene: .; V gene: TRBV10-3; CDR3 protein: CAISGQALGYTF; CDR3 DNA: TGTGCCATCAGTGGACAGGCGTTGGGCTACACCTTC
J gene: TRBJ1-2; clone size: many; D gene: .; V gene: TRBV11-2; CDR3 protein: CASSPPSGTHSYGYTF; CDR3 DNA: TGTGCCAGCAGCCCGCCGTCCGGGACCCACAGCTATGGCTACACCTTC
J gene: TRBJ1-3; clone size: .; D gene: .; V gene: TRBV7-9; CDR3 protein: CASSYPTGLTTGNTIYF; CDR3 DNA: TGTGCCAGCAGCTACCCAACAGGACTTACAACAGGAAACACCATATATTTT
J gene: TRBJ2-1; clone size: many; D gene: .; V gene: TRBV4-2; CDR3 protein: CASSPYRDDEQFF; CDR3 DNA: TGTGCCAGCAGCCCTTACAGGGACGATGAGCAGTTCTTC
J gene: TRBJ1-5; clone size: many; D gene: .; V gene: TRBV20-1; CDR3 protein: CSAKGGQSHQPQHF; CDR3 DNA: TGCAGTGCTAAGGGTGGGCAGAGCCATCAGCCCCAGCATTTT
J gene: TRBJ2-3; clone size: many; D gene: TRBD2; V gene: TRBV7-2; CDR3 protein: CASRGLALSDTQYF; CDR3 DNA: TGTGCCAGCAGGGGACTAGCCCTGTCAGATACGCAGTATTTT
J gene: TRBJ2-1; clone size: many; D gene: TRBD2; V gene: TRBV5-1; CDR3 protein: CASSAQPQTSGVYNEQFF; CDR3 DNA: TGCGCCAGCAGCGCCCAACCCCAGACTAGCGGGGTCTACAATGAGCAGTTCTTC
J gene: TRBJ1-1; clone size: .; D gene: .; V gene: TRBV20-1; CDR3 protein: CSARGLGGPEAFF; CDR3 DNA: TGCAGTGCTAGGGGACTGGGCGGACCGGAAGCTTTCTTT
J gene: TRBJ2-5; clone size: many; D gene: TRBD2; V gene: TRBV5-1; CDR3 protein: CASSWGGVQETQYF; CDR3 DNA: TGCGCCAGCAGCTGGGGGGGGGTCCAAGAGACCCAGTACTTC
J gene: TRBJ2-3; clone size: few; D gene: .; V gene: TRBV3-1; CDR3 protein: CASGLLGPSTDTQYF; CDR3 DNA: TGTGCCAGCGGCCTCCTGGGGCCTAGCACAGATACGCAGTATTTT
J gene: TRBJ1-1; clone size: .; D gene: .; V gene: TRBV6-2/TRBV6-3; CDR3 protein: CASSYGPSLSAFF; CDR3 DNA: TGTGCCAGCAGTTACGGGCCCTCCCTGTCGGCTTTCTTT
J gene: TRBJ2-7; clone size: many; D gene: TRBD2; V gene: TRBV29-1; CDR3 protein: CSVGNSGGVSYEQYF; CDR3 DNA: TGCAGCGTTGGTAATAGCGGGGGGGTCTCCTACGAGCAGTACTTC
J gene: TRBJ1-4; clone size: many; D gene: .; V gene: TRBV5-1; CDR3 protein: CASSLGGPGEKLFF; CDR3 DNA: TGCGCCAGCAGCTTGGGCGGTCCGGGAGAAAAACTGTTTTTT
J gene: TRBJ2-2; clone size: few; D gene: .; V gene: TRBV6-5; CDR3 protein: CASQGPGENTGELFF; CDR3 DNA: TGTGCCAGCCAAGGCCCAGGGGAGAACACCGGGGAGCTGTTTTTT
J gene: TRBJ2-7; clone size: many; D gene: TRBD2; V gene: TRBV12-3/TRBV12-4; CDR3 protein: CASTTSGGASQQYF; CDR3 DNA: TGTGCCAGCACCACTAGCGGGGGGGCCTCCCAGCAGTACTTC
J gene: TRBJ1-5; clone size: many; D gene: .; V gene: TRBV6-5; CDR3 protein: CASSYGTYQPQHF; CDR3 DNA: TGTGCCAGCAGTTATGGGACCTATCAGCCCCAGCATTTT